Presented here are 13 T cell receptor beta chains from one specimen sequenced in a study of OX40 agonist ivuxolimab in advanced cancers. Only in-frame clones appear in the TCRdb table, and some are missing; sequencing was by immunoSEQ multiplex PCR. This table holds 74,000 or so clones, 90% found once. The specimen comprised CD4+ or CD8+ T cells sorted from blood, sampled in a trial of the OX40 agonist ivuxolimab. The receptor set was obtained from an adult with an advanced solid tumor such as melanoma, head and neck, liver or kidney cancer.

The chain has TRBV4-2 and TRBJ1-1, with D hard to call. The CDR3 contains 16 residues. V lost 0 bases to trimming and J lost 5 bases, with 16 bases between them. Germline assignment: CDR1 LGHNA and CDR2 YNFKEQ. The CDR3 DNA follows: TGTGCCAGCAGCCAAGAAGTTGGCGAAGCGGGGACTGAAGCTTTCTTT. This gives the protein CASSQEVGEAGTEAFF.

The rearrangement uses TRBV19 and TRBJ2-2; possible D gene TRBD2, 6 bases. The CDR3 totals 17 residues. The germline V gene encodes CDR1 LNHDA and CDR2 SQIVND (reference sequence). V was clipped by 6 bases and J by 0 bases, with 17 bases between them. CDR3 sequence reads: CASRSRRERSNTGELFF. The CDR3 DNA is TGTGCCAGTAGGTCGAGGAGGGAGCGCTCGAACACCGGGGAGCTGTTTTTT.

This sequence joins TRBV5-6 and TRBJ2-3, with 7 bases matching TRBD2. CDR3 length: 12 residues. Germline CDR1 and CDR2: SGHDT and YYEEEE. V trimming: 4 bases; J trimming: 13 bases; junction bases outside the gene matches: 9. Written as DNA, the CDR3 is TGTGCCAGCAGCCTCCTCCGGGACTACAAGTATTTT. Its translation: CASSLLRDYKYF.

The chain carries TRBV28 and TRBJ1-5; D not certain. V was trimmed by 6 bases and J by 15 bases, leaving 15 bases between them. Germline V gene sequence: CDR1 MDHEN, CDR2 SYDVKM. The CDR3 runs 11 residues. For the CDR3, the DNA is TGTGCCAGCAGCTTGAAGGATGTCCGGCATTTT. Its protein is CASSLKDVRHF.

V usage is TRBV5-1 and J usage is TRBJ2-1; tentative D call: TRBD1 (5 bases). Trimming pared 3 bases from V and 0 bases from J, leaving 13 bases between. Germline CDR1 is SGHRS and CDR2 is YFSETQ. The CDR3 contains 16 residues. The CDR3 reads CASSWGPQGSYNEQFF. The CDR3 DNA is TGCGCCAGCAGCTGGGGCCCTCAGGGCTCCTACAATGAGCAGTTCTTC.

V gene TRBV7-9 combines with J gene TRBJ1-1; 12 bases are shared with TRBD1. The V gene end was trimmed by 11 bases and the J gene end by 4 bases; junction bases not matched to a gene: 14. Per germline, CDR1 SEHNR and CDR2 FQNEAQ (reference sequence). This CDR3 comprises 16 residues. The CDR3 sequence: CASSTGDRGRGTEAFF. The CDR3 DNA reads as TGTGCCTCATCCACCGGGGACAGGGGGCGAGGCACTGAAGCTTTCTTT.

The genes are TRBV28 and TRBJ2-7; D is undetermined. V dropped 5 bases and J dropped 3 bases, with 5 bases sitting between them. The germline CDR1 and CDR2 sequences are MDHEN and SYDVKM. The CDR3 spans 11 residues. The CDR3 reads CASSTFYEQYF. Written as DNA, the CDR3 is TGTGCCAGCAGTACCTTCTACGAGCAGTACTTC.

The chain carries TRBV6-5 and TRBJ1-2; 9 positions match TRBD1. The CDR3 covers 15 residues. Germline trimming cut 6 bases from V and 0 bases from J; bases unmatched to any gene: 5. Germline CDR1 MNHEY, CDR2 SVGAGI. CDR3 sequence (DNA): TGTGCCAGCAGGCCACAGGGGGCAGCTAACTATGGCTACACCTTC. It codes for CASRPQGAANYGYTF.

The chain joins TRBV18 to TRBJ2-1; TRBD2 matches 7 bases. The CDR3 sequence is 15 residues long. V was pared by 3 bases and J by 7 bases, with 9 bases of the junction left unmatched. Looked up from germline, CDR1 is KGHSH and CDR2 is LQKENI. CDR3 DNA sequence: TGTGCCAGCTCACCTTCTGGGGGAGCGGGAAATGAGCAGTTCTTC. Its protein is CASSPSGGAGNEQFF.

This sequence joins TRBV2 and TRBJ2-3; D may be TRBD2 (6 bases). This CDR3 has 15 amino acids. The germline V and J ends were trimmed by 5 bases and 6 bases, with 18 bases remaining between them. Germline CDR1 SNHLY, CDR2 FYNNEI. The CDR3: CASSKQLRDTDTQYF. CDR3 nucleotides: TGTGCCAGCAGTAAACAACTGCGGGATACGGATACGCAGTATTTT.

The chain couples TRBV19 to TRBJ2-5; weak D call: TRBD1 (6 bases). Germline CDR1 and CDR2: LNHDA and SQIVND (reference sequence). There are 15 residues in the CDR3. Trimming took off 6 bases at V and 3 bases at J, with 17 bases between the two ends. Here the CDR3 DNA reads TGTGCCAGTAGCAGGGGACACCGAAGAGAAGAGACCCAGTACTTC. Amino acid sequence: CASSRGHRREETQYF.

The chain is built from TRBV7-3 and TRBJ2-5; tentatively, D is TRBD1 or TRBD2 (7 bases each). There are 16 residues in the CDR3. Trimming took 4 bases from V and 4 from J, leaving 19 bases between them. Germline lookup yields CDR1 SGHTA and CDR2 FQGTGA. The CDR3 bases are TGTGCCAGCAGCTCAGGGGGAGGGGAGGTGCGAGAGACCCAGTACTTC. Its translation: CASSSGGGEVRETQYF.

The V call is TRBV6-5, the J call TRBJ2-3; D unclear. CDR1 MNHEY and CDR2 SVGAGI come from the germline V gene. The CDR3 runs to 15 residues. Trimming cost V 0 bases and J 4 bases, with 11 bases left between them. CDR3 sequence (DNA): TGTGCCAGCAGTTACTCCGAAGTATTGGCAGATACGCAGTATTTT. Amino acid sequence: CASSYSEVLADTQYF.